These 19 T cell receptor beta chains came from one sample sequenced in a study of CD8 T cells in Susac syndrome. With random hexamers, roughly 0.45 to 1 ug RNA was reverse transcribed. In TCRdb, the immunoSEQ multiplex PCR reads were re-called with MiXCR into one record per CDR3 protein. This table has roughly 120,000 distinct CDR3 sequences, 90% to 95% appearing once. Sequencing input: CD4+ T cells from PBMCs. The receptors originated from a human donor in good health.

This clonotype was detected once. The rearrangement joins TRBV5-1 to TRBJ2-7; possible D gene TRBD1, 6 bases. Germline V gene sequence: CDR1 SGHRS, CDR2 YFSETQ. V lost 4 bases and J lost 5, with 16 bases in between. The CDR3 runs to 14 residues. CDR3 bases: TGCGCCAGCAGCCAGGGGCAGGCGATAAACGAGCAGTACTTC. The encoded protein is CASSQGQAINEQYF.

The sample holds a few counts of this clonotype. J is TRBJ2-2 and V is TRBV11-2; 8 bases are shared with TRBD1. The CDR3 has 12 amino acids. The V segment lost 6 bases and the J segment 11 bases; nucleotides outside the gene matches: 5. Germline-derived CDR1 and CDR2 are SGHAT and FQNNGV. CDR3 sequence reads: CASSLDRVELFF. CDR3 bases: TGTGCCAGCAGTCTGGACAGGGTCGAGCTGTTTTTT.

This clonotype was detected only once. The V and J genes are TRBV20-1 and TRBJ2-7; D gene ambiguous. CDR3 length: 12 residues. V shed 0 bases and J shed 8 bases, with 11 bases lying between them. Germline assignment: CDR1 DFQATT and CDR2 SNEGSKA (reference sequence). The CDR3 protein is CSARDQDSKQYF. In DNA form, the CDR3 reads TGCAGTGCTAGAGATCAAGACTCGAAGCAGTACTTC.

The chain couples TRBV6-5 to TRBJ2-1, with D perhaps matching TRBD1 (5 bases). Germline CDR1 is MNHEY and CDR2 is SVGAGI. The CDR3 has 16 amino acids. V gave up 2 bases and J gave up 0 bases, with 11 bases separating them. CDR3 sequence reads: CASSYETASSYNEQFF. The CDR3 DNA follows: TGTGCCAGCAGTTACGAGACAGCTAGCTCCTACAATGAGCAGTTCTTC.

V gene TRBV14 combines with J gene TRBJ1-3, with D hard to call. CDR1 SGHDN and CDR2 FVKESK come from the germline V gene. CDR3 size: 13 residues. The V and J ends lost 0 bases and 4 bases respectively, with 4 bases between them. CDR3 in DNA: TGTGCCAGCAGCCAAGATCGGGGAAACACCATATATTTT. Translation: CASSQDRGNTIYF.

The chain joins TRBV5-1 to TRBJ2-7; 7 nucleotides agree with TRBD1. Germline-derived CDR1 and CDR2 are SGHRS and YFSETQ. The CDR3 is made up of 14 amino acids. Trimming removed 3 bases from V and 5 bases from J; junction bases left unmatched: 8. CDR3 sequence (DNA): TGCGCCAGCAGCTCGTCAACAGGGGTTAACGAGCAGTACTTC. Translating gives CASSSSTGVNEQYF.

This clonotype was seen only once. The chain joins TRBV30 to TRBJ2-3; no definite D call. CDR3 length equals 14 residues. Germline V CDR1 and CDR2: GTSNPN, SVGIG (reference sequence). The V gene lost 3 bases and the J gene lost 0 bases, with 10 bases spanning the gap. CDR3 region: CAWRRSTSTDTQYF. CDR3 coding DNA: TGTGCCTGGAGGAGGTCCACTAGCACAGATACGCAGTATTTT.

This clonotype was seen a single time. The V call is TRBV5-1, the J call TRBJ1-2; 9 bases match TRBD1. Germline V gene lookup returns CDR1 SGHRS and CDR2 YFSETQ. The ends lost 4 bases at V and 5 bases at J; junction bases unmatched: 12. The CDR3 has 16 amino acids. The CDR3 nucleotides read TGCGCCAGCAGCCCACTAGGGACAGGGCAGATGTATGGCTACACCTTC. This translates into CASSPLGTGQMYGYTF.

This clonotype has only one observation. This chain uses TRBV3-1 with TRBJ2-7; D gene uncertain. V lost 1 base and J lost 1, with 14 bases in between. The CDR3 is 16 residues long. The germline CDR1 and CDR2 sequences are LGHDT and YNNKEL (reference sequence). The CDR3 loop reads CASSQARTAESYEQYF. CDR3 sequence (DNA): TGTGCCAGCAGCCAAGCCCGGACGGCGGAGTCCTACGAGCAGTACTTC.

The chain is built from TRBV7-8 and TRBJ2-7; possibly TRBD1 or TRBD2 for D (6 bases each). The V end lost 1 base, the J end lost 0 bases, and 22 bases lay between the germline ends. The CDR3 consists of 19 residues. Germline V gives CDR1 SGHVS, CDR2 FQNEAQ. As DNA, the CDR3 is TGTGCCAGCAGCTTAGAGGAGGGGGGCTCCGAGGCTTTCTCCTACGAGCAGTACTTC. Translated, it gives CASSLEEGGSEAFSYEQYF.

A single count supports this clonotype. Here the CDR3 reads CASSDRGRVSEAFF. The CDR3 nucleotides read TGCGCCAGCAGTGACAGGGGGCGCGTCTCTGAAGCTTTCTTT. The chain recombines TRBV10-2 with TRBJ1-1; 8 bases are a match to TRBD1. The CDR3 consists of 14 residues. V dropped 3 bases and J dropped 6; count of bases not matched to a gene: 6. Germline V CDR1 and CDR2: WSHSY, SAAADI.

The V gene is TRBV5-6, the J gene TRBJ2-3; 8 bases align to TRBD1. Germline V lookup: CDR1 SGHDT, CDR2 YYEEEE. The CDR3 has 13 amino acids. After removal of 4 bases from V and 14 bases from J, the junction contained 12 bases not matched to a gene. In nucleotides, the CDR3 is TGTGCCAGCAGCATAGGACAGGGTGGTGTCGCGTATTTT. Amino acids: CASSIGQGGVAYF.

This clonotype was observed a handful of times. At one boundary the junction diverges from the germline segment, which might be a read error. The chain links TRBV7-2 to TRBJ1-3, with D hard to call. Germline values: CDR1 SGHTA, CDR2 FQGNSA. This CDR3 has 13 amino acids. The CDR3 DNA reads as TGTGCCAGTAGCCAAGTCTCTGGAAACACCATATATTTC. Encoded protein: CASSQVSGNTIYF.

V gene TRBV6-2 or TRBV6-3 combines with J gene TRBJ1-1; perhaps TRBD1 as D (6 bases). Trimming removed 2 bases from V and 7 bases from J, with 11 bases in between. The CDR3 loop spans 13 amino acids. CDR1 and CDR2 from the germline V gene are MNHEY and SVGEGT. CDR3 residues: CASSYIGQSEAFF. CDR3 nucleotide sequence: TGTGCCAGCAGTTACATCGGACAGAGTGAAGCTTTCTTT.

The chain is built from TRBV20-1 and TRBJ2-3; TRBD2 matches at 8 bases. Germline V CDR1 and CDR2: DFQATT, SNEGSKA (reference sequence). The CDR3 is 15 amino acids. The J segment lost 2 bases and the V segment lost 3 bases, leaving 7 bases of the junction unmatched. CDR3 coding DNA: TGCAGTGCTAGCAGAACTAGCGGTAACACAGATACGCAGTATTTT. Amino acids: CSASRTSGNTDTQYF.

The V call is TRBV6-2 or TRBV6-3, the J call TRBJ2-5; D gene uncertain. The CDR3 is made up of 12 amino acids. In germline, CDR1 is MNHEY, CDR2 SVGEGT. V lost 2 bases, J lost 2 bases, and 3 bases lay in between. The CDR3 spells CASSYPQETQYF. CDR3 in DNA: TGTGCCAGCAGTTACCCACAAGAGACCCAGTACTTC.

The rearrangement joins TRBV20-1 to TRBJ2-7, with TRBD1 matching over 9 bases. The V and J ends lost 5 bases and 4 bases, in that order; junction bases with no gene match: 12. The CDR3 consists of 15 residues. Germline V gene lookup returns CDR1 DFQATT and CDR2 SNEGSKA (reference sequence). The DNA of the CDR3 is TGCAGTGCTGCCCGTGGGACAGGGAACCTTTACGAGCAGTACTTC. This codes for CSAARGTGNLYEQYF.

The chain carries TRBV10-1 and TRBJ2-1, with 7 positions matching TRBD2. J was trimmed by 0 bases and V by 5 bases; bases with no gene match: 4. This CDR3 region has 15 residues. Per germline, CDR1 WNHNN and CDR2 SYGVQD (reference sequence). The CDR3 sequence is CASSSAGSSYNEQFF. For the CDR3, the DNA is TGCGCCAGCAGTTCAGCGGGGAGCTCCTACAATGAGCAGTTCTTC.

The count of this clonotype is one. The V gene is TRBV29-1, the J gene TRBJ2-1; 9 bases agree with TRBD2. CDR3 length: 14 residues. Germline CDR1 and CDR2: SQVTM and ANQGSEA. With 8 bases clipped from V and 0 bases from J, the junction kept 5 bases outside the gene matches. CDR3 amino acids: CSTRAGGSYNEQFF. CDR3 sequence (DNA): TGCAGCACCCGAGCGGGGGGCTCCTACAATGAGCAGTTCTTC.